This TCR beta chain comes out of a study of T cell clusters in autoimmune cytopenias. Study-wide findings and caveats: TRB repertoire shifts in secondary cytopenia and chronic lymphocytic leukemia mostly reflected lymphoma, not autoimmunity.

Multiplex touch-down PCR amplified TRB using TRB-A and TRB-B pools in one tube. For each CDR3 protein, TCRdb gives one entry from its re-call of the multiplex PCR reads, without DNA. Here the sample table reports 6,500 to 8,500 distinct CDR3 sequences. TRB amplification used 250 ng of peripheral blood genomic DNA. As for this clonotype: What it recognizes is unknown.

From germline, CDR1 is MDHEN and CDR2 SYDVKM. The CDR3 length is 11 residues. The source is a human donor with an autoimmune cytopenia or autoimmune hepatitis (not recorded which). This chain uses TRBV28 with TRBJ2-2. Specimen: peripheral blood. The CDR3: CASRGGGELFF. The full variable domain, with the rest looked up from reference TRBV28 and TRBJ2-2, is DVKVTQSSRYLVKRTGEKVFLECVQDMDHENMFWYRQDPGLGLRLIYFSYDVKMKEKGDIPEGYSVSREKKERFSLILESASTNQTSMYLCASRGGGELFFGEGSRLTVL.